One sample yielded the 27 T cell receptor beta chains listed below, sequenced in a study of control samples from healthy donors and cancer patients. Using immunoSEQ multiplex PCR, the repertoire was profiled, and TCRdb retains in-frame clones only, with some absent. There are approximately 92,000 clones in the sample; approximately 93% occur only once, and around 1.5% lies in the top ten. The specimen sequenced was blood. Receptors were obtained from a woman in her 30s in good health.

V and J are TRBV10-3 and TRBJ1-3; tentatively, D is TRBD1 (6 bases). V was pared by 6 bases and J by 4 bases, with 13 bases between. Germline V gene sequence: CDR1 ENHRY, CDR2 SYGVKD. The CDR3 length is 14 residues. This CDR3 reads CAIRPSGEGNTIYF. The CDR3 nucleotides are TGTGCCATCAGACCTTCAGGGGAGGGAAACACCATATATTTT.

This chain connects TRBV28 to TRBJ2-7; TRBD1 is a possible D gene (5 bases). Germline CDR1 reads MDHEN; CDR2 reads SYDVKM. V shed 8 bases and J shed 3 bases, with 11 bases lying between them. CDR3 length: 12 amino acids. The CDR3 protein is CASLSTGYEQYF. The CDR3 DNA is TGTGCCAGCCTCAGCACAGGCTACGAGCAGTACTTC.

J is TRBJ1-2 and V is TRBV28, with D possibly being TRBD1 (5 bases). The CDR3 runs 14 residues. Trimming pared 5 bases from V and 4 bases from J, leaving 14 bases between. In germline, CDR1 is MDHEN, CDR2 SYDVKM. CDR3 coding DNA: TGTGCCAGCAGTCCCGGACAAGTAAGCTATGGCTACACCTTC. Translation: CASSPGQVSYGYTF.

The chain carries TRBV6-5 and TRBJ2-1, with TRBD2 matching 9 bases. This CDR3 has 15 residues. Germline assignment: CDR1 MNHEY and CDR2 SVGAGI. V shed 8 bases, J shed 4 bases, and the junction held 9 bases outside the gene matches. The CDR3 protein is CASVPASGVYNEQFF. CDR3 nucleotides: TGTGCCAGCGTCCCTGCTAGCGGGGTATACAATGAGCAGTTCTTC.

V and J are TRBV7-3 and TRBJ2-3; 13 nucleotides match TRBD2. After removal of 4 bases from V and 6 bases from J, the junction contained 1 base not matched to a gene. This CDR3 has 14 amino acids. The germline gives CDR1 SGHTA, CDR2 FQGTGA. CDR3 region: CASSSGLAGDTQYF. For the CDR3, the DNA is TGTGCCAGCAGCTCGGGACTAGCGGGGGATACGCAGTATTTT.

The V call is TRBV5-1, the J call TRBJ1-4; no clear D. Germline V gene sequence: CDR1 SGHRS, CDR2 YFSETQ. V was shortened by 1 base and J by 6 bases, with 16 bases between the two germline ends. This CDR3 has 16 amino acids. The CDR3 loop reads CASSLTVFGSDEKLFF. CDR3 nucleotide sequence: TGCGCCAGCAGCTTGACTGTTTTTGGTTCGGATGAAAAACTGTTTTTT.

The J gene is TRBJ2-2, the V gene TRBV2; 13 bases line up with TRBD2. J was trimmed by 9 bases and V by 7 bases; bases with no gene match: 8. Germline values: CDR1 SNHLY, CDR2 FYNNEI. The CDR3 extends over 15 amino acids. CDR3 loop: CASTELAGGDRELFF. DNA of the CDR3: TGTGCCAGCACAGAACTAGCGGGAGGGGACCGGGAGCTGTTTTTT.

Only one count was recorded for this clone. The chain couples TRBV7-8 to TRBJ2-5; D is undetermined. This CDR3 comprises 16 residues. Trimming pared 2 bases from V and 3 bases from J, leaving 16 bases between. Germline CDR1 is SGHVS and CDR2 is FQNEAQ. CDR3 coding DNA: TGTGCCAGCAGCTTAAATGAATTGGGCGGAAAAGAGACCCAGTACTTC. Protein product: CASSLNELGGKETQYF.

V is TRBV28 and J is TRBJ2-1, with D uncertain. Germline V lookup: CDR1 MDHEN, CDR2 SYDVKM. The CDR3 extends over 14 amino acids. V was clipped by 2 bases and J by 6 bases, with 11 bases between them. CDR3 sequence (DNA): TGTGCCAGCAGTTTAAGCGACCGATCCAATGAGCAGTTCTTC. It codes for CASSLSDRSNEQFF.

The table lists this clone with a count of one. V usage is TRBV19 and J usage is TRBJ2-1; no reliable D call. CDR1 is LNHDA, CDR2 SQIVND, per germline (reference sequence). Between the trimmed V and J ends, which lost 6 bases and 8 bases, there was a span of 20 bases. The CDR3 totals 15 residues. This CDR3 is CASSPIDASGYEQFF. The DNA for the CDR3 is TGTGCCAGTAGCCCTATAGACGCTTCGGGCTATGAGCAGTTCTTC.

The rearrangement joins TRBV7-9 to TRBJ1-2; D uncertain. The V and J ends lost 3 bases and 0 bases respectively, with 11 bases between them. Germline V CDR1 and CDR2: SEHNR, FQNEAQ (reference sequence). The CDR3 is 15 residues long. The CDR3, as DNA: TGTGCCAGCAGCTTGTCTTCCTCCCCTAACTATGGCTACACCTTC. It is translated as CASSLSSSPNYGYTF.

This chain joins TRBV3-1 (or the pseudogene TRBV3-2) and TRBJ1-1; possibly TRBD1 for D (5 bases). Germline-derived CDR1 and CDR2 are LGHDT and YNNKEL (reference sequence). The CDR3 consists of 14 residues. The V end lost 0 bases, the J end lost 4 bases, and 9 bases lay between the germline ends. The CDR3 DNA follows: TGTGCCAGCAGCCAAGATGGGGGTACCACTGAAGCTTTCTTT. Its protein product is CASSQDGGTTEAFF.

The chain employs TRBV19 and TRBJ1-1; D not resolved. The length of the CDR3 is 16 residues. V lost 7 bases, J lost 4 bases, and 22 bases lay in between. In germline, CDR1 is LNHDA, CDR2 SQIVND (reference sequence). CDR3: CASTPGPTWSGTEAFF. For the CDR3, the DNA is TGTGCCAGTACCCCCGGTCCGACATGGAGCGGCACTGAAGCTTTCTTT.

CDR3 in DNA: TGTGCCAGCTCACCCCTCCACCAATGGAACACTGAAGCTTTCTTT. It yields the protein CASSPLHQWNTEAFF. The rearrangement uses TRBV18 and TRBJ1-1; unclear D gene. V lost 3 bases and J lost 1, with 12 bases in between. The CDR3 consists of 15 residues. CDR1 is KGHSH, CDR2 LQKENI, per germline. Using reference TRBV18 and TRBJ1-1 for the parts outside the CDR3, the full variable domain is NAGVMQNPRHLVRRRGQEARLRCSPMKGHSHVYWYRQLPEEGLKFMVYLQKENIIDESGMPKERFSAEFPKEGPSILRIQQVVRGDSAAYFCASSPLHQWNTEAFFGQGTRLTVV.

The chain links TRBV10-3 to TRBJ1-1; D not resolved. V lost 7 bases and J 4 bases, leaving 16 bases between the germline ends. Germline CDR1 is ENHRY and CDR2 is SYGVKD. This CDR3 contains 14 residues. The chain's CDR3 is CAIKGSKGSTEAFF. The CDR3 nucleotides read TGTGCCATCAAAGGTTCCAAGGGTAGCACTGAAGCTTTCTTT.

This chain links TRBV10-2 with TRBJ1-2, with no clear D. The germline gives CDR1 WSHSY, CDR2 SAAADI. This CDR3 has 12 amino acids. Trimming pared 8 bases from V and 0 bases from J, leaving 7 bases between. The DNA for the CDR3 is TGCGCCAGCTCCCTCTCTAACTATGGCTACACCTTC. It codes for CASSLSNYGYTF.

V gene TRBV10-3 combines with J gene TRBJ2-6, with D perhaps TRBD2 (5 bases). Trimming stripped 7 bases from V and 0 bases from J, with 7 bases between. Germline V lookup: CDR1 ENHRY, CDR2 SYGVKD. The CDR3 length is 14 residues. The CDR3 sequence: CAITGSSGANVLTF. DNA of the CDR3: TGTGCCATCACGGGAAGCTCTGGGGCCAACGTCCTGACTTTC.

The V call is TRBV29-1, the J call TRBJ1-2; no clear D gene. Deletions cut 7 bases from V and 0 bases from J, with 12 bases between. The CDR3 is made up of 13 amino acids. Germline V lookup: CDR1 SQVTM, CDR2 ANQGSEA. CDR3 amino acids: CSGGSTANYGYTF. In DNA, the CDR3 is TGCAGCGGGGGAAGCACAGCTAACTATGGCTACACCTTC.

The CDR3 DNA is TGTGCCAGCAGCCAACGACGGGACCGAAATTCACCCCTCCACTTT. Amino acid sequence: CASSQRRDRNSPLHF. The gene calls are TRBV3-1 (or the pseudogene TRBV3-2) and TRBJ1-6; possible D gene TRBD1, 5 bases. The CDR3 consists of 15 residues. Trimming stripped 2 bases from V and 7 bases from J, with 12 bases between. Germline V CDR1 and CDR2: LGHDT, YNNKEL (reference sequence).

The V gene is TRBV5-6, the J gene TRBJ2-6; D is possibly TRBD2 (6 bases). With 7 bases removed from V and 3 bases from J, the gap between germline ends came to 14 bases. Germline CDR1 reads SGHDT; CDR2 reads YYEEEE. The CDR3 is 15 amino acids. This CDR3 is CASAPGVGGANVLTF. Here the CDR3 DNA reads TGTGCCAGCGCACCGGGGGTTGGTGGGGCCAACGTCCTGACTTTC.

V and J are TRBV11-2 and TRBJ1-2; TRBD1 might be the D (6 bases). Per germline, CDR1 SGHAT and CDR2 FQNNGV. V was shortened by 5 bases and J by 3 bases, with 7 bases between the two germline ends. This CDR3 has 12 residues. The CDR3 bases are TGTGCCAGCAGCCACAGGGACTATGGCTACACCTTC. This encodes CASSHRDYGYTF.

The chain links TRBV29-1 to TRBJ2-3; the D gene is possibly TRBD2 (5 bases). Trimming removed 6 bases from V and 3 bases from J, with 16 bases in between. The CDR3 has 14 amino acids. The V gene's germline CDR1 is SQVTM and CDR2 ANQGSEA. The CDR3: CSVSARSGTDTQYF. The CDR3 DNA sequence: TGCAGCGTATCTGCAAGGAGCGGTACAGATACGCAGTATTTT.

V gene TRBV2 combines with J gene TRBJ1-1; 11 bases align to TRBD1. Germline V CDR1 and CDR2: SNHLY, FYNNEI. This CDR3 is 14 amino acids long. The J segment lost 5 bases and the V segment lost 6 bases, leaving 5 bases of the junction unmatched. The CDR3 loop reads CASRGTGGYTEAFF. CDR3 coding DNA: TGTGCCAGCAGGGGGACAGGGGGTTATACTGAAGCTTTCTTT.

The rearrangement joins TRBV6-6 to TRBJ1-4, with 9 bases aligning to TRBD1. Germline V lookup: CDR1 MNHNY, CDR2 SVGAGI (reference sequence). The length of the CDR3 is 14 residues. Germline trimming cut 5 bases from V and 4 bases from J; bases unmatched to any gene: 2. The CDR3 loop is CASSRTGDNEKLFF. Written as DNA, the CDR3 is TGTGCCAGCAGTAGGACAGGGGATAATGAAAAACTGTTTTTT.

The V gene is TRBV5-1, the J gene TRBJ2-4; TRBD1 might be the D (6 bases). Germline V CDR1 and CDR2: SGHRS, YFSETQ. Between the trimmed V and J ends, which lost 0 bases and 8 bases, there was a span of 18 bases. The CDR3 loop spans 16 amino acids. The CDR3, as DNA: TGCGCCAGCAGCTTGGGGTTCGGGCCCAGGGGAGACATTCAGTACTTC. Its protein is CASSLGFGPRGDIQYF.

This rearrangement joins TRBV18 to TRBJ2-7; possible D gene TRBD2, 6 bases. Between the trimmed V and J ends, which lost 2 bases and 1 base, there was a span of 12 bases. Germline CDR1 reads KGHSH; CDR2 reads LQKENI. This CDR3 contains 15 residues. The CDR3 DNA reads as TGTGCCAGCTCACCAGCGGGACGGCTTTCCTACGAGCAGTACTTC. As protein: CASSPAGRLSYEQYF.

This chain links TRBV28 with TRBJ1-4; the D gene is possibly TRBD1 (6 bases). This CDR3 is 13 amino acids long. Trimming removed 7 bases at V and 8 bases at J, with 14 bases between. Germline V lookup: CDR1 MDHEN, CDR2 SYDVKM. The CDR3 is CASTRQVREKLFF. In DNA form, the CDR3 reads TGTGCCAGCACCCGACAGGTGCGAGAAAAACTGTTTTTT.